Below, 14 T cell receptor beta chains from the same sample are listed, as sequenced in a study of OX40 agonist ivuxolimab in advanced cancers. Generated by immunoSEQ multiplex PCR, the TCRdb table keeps only in-frame clones and is missing some. The sample includes some 70,000 clones, approximately 89% seen only once; the top ten take 1% to 1.2%. Sample: CD4+ or CD8+ T cells sorted from blood, taken in a trial of the OX40 agonist ivuxolimab. All receptors come from an adult with an advanced solid tumor such as melanoma, head and neck, liver or kidney cancer.

The chain links TRBV7-8 to TRBJ2-6; D gene ambiguous. Germline V CDR1 and CDR2: SGHVS, FQNEAQ. Deletions cut 1 base from V and 3 bases from J, with 7 bases between. The CDR3 loop spans 15 amino acids. The CDR3 loop is CASSLVLVGANVLTF. CDR3 DNA: TGTGCCAGCAGCTTAGTGTTGGTTGGGGCCAACGTCCTGACTTTC.

V gene TRBV11-2 combines with J gene TRBJ2-1; 7 bases agree with TRBD2. This CDR3 is 16 amino acids long. Germline CDR1 reads SGHAT; CDR2 reads FQNNGV. Germline trimming cut 5 bases from V and 2 bases from J; bases unmatched to any gene: 9. DNA for the CDR3: TGTGCCAGCAGCCAACTCCGGGGGGTGACCTACAATGAGCAGTTCTTC. Its translation is CASSQLRGVTYNEQFF.

This clone was seen a single time. CDR3 DNA sequence: TGTGCCAGCAGACAACAGCTGAACACCGGGGAGCTGTTTTTT. This codes for CASRQQLNTGELFF. This chain joins TRBV7-9 and TRBJ2-2; D is uncertain. This CDR3 comprises 14 residues. The germline V and J ends were trimmed by 6 bases and 1 base, with 9 bases remaining between them. The germline V gene encodes CDR1 SEHNR and CDR2 FQNEAQ (reference sequence). Drawing the rest from reference TRBV7-9 and TRBJ2-2, the complete variable domain is DTGVSQNPRHKITKRGQNVTFRCDPISEHNRLYWYRQTLGQGPEFLTYFQNEAQLEKSRLLSDRFSAERPKGSFSTLEIQRTEQGDSAMYLCASRQQLNTGELFFGEGSRLTVL.

The V call is TRBV9, the J call TRBJ2-1; TRBD1 aligns across 10 bases. CDR3 length equals 14 residues. V lost 6 bases, J lost 7 bases, and 7 bases stayed unmatched. Germline CDR1 SGDLS, CDR2 YYNGEE. The CDR3: CASNRDRGGNEQFF. The CDR3 DNA reads TGTGCCAGCAACCGGGACAGGGGTGGGAATGAGCAGTTCTTC.

The V gene is TRBV11-1, the J gene TRBJ2-6; D might be TRBD1 (6 bases). Germline CDR1 reads SGHAT; CDR2 reads FQDESV (reference sequence). The CDR3 is 16 residues long. The V gene lost 5 bases and the J gene lost 2 bases, with 13 bases spanning the gap. CDR3 bases: TGTGCCAGCAGCATAGAGGGGGTGGCTGGGGCCAACGTCCTGACTTTC. Encoded protein: CASSIEGVAGANVLTF.

The rearrangement joins TRBV10-3 to TRBJ1-1; 9 positions agree with TRBD1. The germline V gene has CDR1 ENHRY and CDR2 SYGVKD. V shed 4 bases, J shed 4 bases, and the junction held 4 bases outside the gene matches. The CDR3 consists of 14 residues. The CDR3 coding sequence is TGTGCCATCAGTGTAGGACAGGGGCCCACTGAAGCTTTCTTT. Its protein product is CAISVGQGPTEAFF.

The chain has TRBV18 and TRBJ2-5; D call uncertain. Germline V gives CDR1 KGHSH, CDR2 LQKENI. The CDR3 sequence is 14 residues long. Trimming took off 1 base at V and 5 bases at J, with 11 bases between the two ends. The CDR3 is CASSPLVSMETQYF. DNA of the CDR3: TGTGCCAGCTCACCACTTGTGAGCATGGAGACCCAGTACTTC.

The chain employs TRBV12-5 and TRBJ2-3, with a weak D call TRBD2 (6 bases). CDR3 length: 20 residues. Between the trimmed V and J ends, which lost 1 base and 1 base, there was a span of 24 bases. In germline, CDR1 is LGHNT, CDR2 FRNRAP. The CDR3 reads CASGLDSYGRLGTGTDTQYF. For the CDR3, the DNA is TGTGCTAGTGGTTTGGACTCCTATGGCCGCCTCGGGACTGGCACAGATACGCAGTATTTT.

The chain combines TRBV7-9 with TRBJ1-1; no clear D gene. The V gene's germline CDR1 is SEHNR and CDR2 FQNEAQ (reference sequence). The CDR3 loop spans 13 amino acids. The ends were cut back, 6 bases at V and 2 bases at J, with 10 bases in the middle. CDR3 loop: CASSPDLNTEAFF. DNA of the CDR3: TGTGCCAGCAGTCCGGACCTAAACACTGAAGCTTTCTTT.

The gene calls are TRBV19 and TRBJ2-3, with D possibly matching TRBD1 (6 bases). Trimming removed 0 bases at V and 6 bases at J, with 7 bases between. From germline, CDR1 is LNHDA and CDR2 SQIVND (reference sequence). There are 13 residues in the CDR3. CDR3 DNA sequence: TGTGCCAGTAGTATAGATCAGGGGGATACGCAGTATTTT. It translates to CASSIDQGDTQYF.

V and J are TRBV11-2 and TRBJ2-3; D not resolved. This CDR3 region has 14 residues. Trimming stripped 4 bases from V and 2 bases from J, with 10 bases between. The germline V gene encodes CDR1 SGHAT and CDR2 FQNNGV. Written as DNA, the CDR3 is TGTGCCAGCAGCTCCGCATCAATCACAGATACGCAGTATTTT. Translation: CASSSASITDTQYF.

The V gene is TRBV7-8, the J gene TRBJ1-5; D might be TRBD1 (6 bases). CDR1 SGHVS and CDR2 FQNEAQ come from the germline V gene. Deletions cut 1 base from V and 7 bases from J, with 14 bases between. The CDR3 is 15 amino acids. The CDR3 region is CASSLGSSGVQPQHF. The DNA for the CDR3 is TGTGCCAGCAGCTTAGGTTCGTCAGGGGTACAGCCCCAGCATTTT. Full variable domain (missing parts from reference TRBV7-8 and TRBJ1-5): GAGVSQSPRYKVAKRGQDVALRCDPISGHVSLFWYQQALGQGPEFLTYFQNEAQLDKSGLPSDRFFAERPEGSVSTLKIQRTQQEDSAVYLCASSLGSSGVQPQHFGDGTRLSIL.

The chain joins TRBV6-1 to TRBJ1-1; tentatively, D is TRBD1 (6 bases). With 3 bases removed from V and 10 bases from J, the gap between germline ends came to 12 bases. Germline CDR1 is MNHNS and CDR2 is SASEGT. CDR3 length: 12 amino acids. Here the CDR3 DNA reads TGTGCCAGCAGTGAGGGGGGGCTCGGAGCTTTCTTT. Protein sequence: CASSEGGLGAFF.

This chain links TRBV5-5 with TRBJ1-1, with D tentatively TRBD1 (6 bases). Germline V gene sequence: CDR1 SGHKS, CDR2 YYEKEE (reference sequence). The CDR3 runs to 15 residues. Between the trimmed V and J ends, which lost 3 bases and 1 base, there was a span of 13 bases. In nucleotides, the CDR3 is TGTGCCAGCAGCTGGGGGGCGGGAAAGAACACTGAAGCTTTCTTT. Its translation is CASSWGAGKNTEAFF.